This T cell receptor (beta chain) was identified in a study of cytotoxic CD8 clonotypes in ibrutinib-treated CLL (dated by TCRdb to the early 2020s). Describing the broader study: The cohort had about a dozen relapsed/refractory and under 16 treatment-naive patients; about 17 were IGHV unmutated. Responses were partial in around 25 patients and complete in 2; after median roughly 69 months follow-up, about 14 stayed in remission and about twelve progressed. Response samples were taken after a median of 12 months on treatment, ranging from about 6 to 40 months. On average, each sample had hundreds of thousands of productive templates and 96,000 or so productive rearrangements. Longitudinal samples were obtainable from 26 of the 86 participants in the trial. Cryopreserved peripheral blood mononuclear cells were obtained prior to treatment, at the time of response, and at either disease progression or sustained remission. Every sample from remission and from progressive disease was obtained while the patients were still on ibrutinib.

To note about this clone: Its cognate antigen has yet to be identified. Base qualities are not provided; no much larger clone lies one nucleotide away.

Relative to germline, V is 2 bases shorter and J is 3 bases shorter, with 14 bases between their ends. The CDR3 goes from the cysteine to the phenylalanine over 15 residues. The only DNA kept is the CDR3, 45 bases in frame from the first base. The germline V gene provides CDR1 SGHAT and CDR2 FQNNGV. General findings and caveats noted by the study authors: Public clonotypes were rare and either shrank or stayed stable during treatment, and the rise in clonality at ibrutinib response reflected expansion of private clonotypes. Clonality rose at ibrutinib response, remained stable during sustained remission, and dropped back toward baseline at progression. Sustained-remission and progressing patients did not have matched sampling times, and lymph node repertoires were not examined. At baseline, clonality was higher than in age-matched healthy donors and showed a strong correlation with circulating CD8+ T-cell counts.

Sample time point, as interpreted from the label and publication: approximately eleven months on ibrutinib. For TCR beta library preparation, about 1.8 micrograms of genomic DNA were isolated from cryopreserved PBMCs. High-throughput TCR beta sequencing was performed on longitudinal blood samples from CLL patients receiving ibrutinib monotherapy. The patients took part in an open-label, single-center phase 2 trial of ibrutinib monotherapy. On a MiSeq, deep resolution sequencing aimed for a depth between 1 in 1 million and 1 in 200,000 T cells, with each clonotype covered approximately 9.2x on average. The immunoSEQ hsTCRB Kit was used to generate TCR beta libraries. Concerning the study's data processing: ImmunoSEQ Data Assistant and ImmunoSEQ Analyzer were used for data analysis, and V, D and J genes were assigned according to IMGT definitions. Clonality was computed as one minus normalized Shannon entropy of productive rearrangement frequencies, ranging from 0 to 1. Public clonotype analysis was restricted to overrepresented clonotypes comprising at least 0.05% of each patient's repertoire. Fewer than 15 age-matched healthy donor repertoires from immuneACCESS served as clonality controls. Sourced from immuneACCESS, this table was stored by TCRdb with only in-frame sequences that have V and J called. A share of the clones is absent; for the studies checked, an unresolved V gene accounts for under half, and the remainder has no known explanation. D and trimming come from the DNA, and the V and J calls and clone size come from that table. The sample includes tens of thousands of clones, with around three fifths observed a single time. The ten largest clones add up to under 15% of the sample.

The rearrangement combines TRBV11-2 with TRBJ2-7, with an unclear D gene assignment. This TCR was sampled from a human donor with chronic lymphocytic leukemia. The sequencing used PBMCs, collected after 12 months of ibrutinib treatment. The CDR3 reads as follows: CASSLTADPFYEQYF. In nucleotides, the sequence is TGTGCCAGCAGCTTAACGGCGGACCCATTCTACGAGCAGTACTTC.